Presented here are 32 T cell receptor beta chains from one specimen sequenced in a study of Graves' ophthalmopathy and Graves' hyperthyroidism. TCR beta CDR3 amplification used RNA transcripts. The first round was an RT-PCR with HTBI primers, and the second round was a multiplex PCR. TCRdb redid the calling of the multiplex PCR reads with MiXCR, one entry per CDR3 protein. The sample yields hundreds of thousands of distinct CDR3 sequences, around a fifth seen once. Sequencing was done on a sample of peripheral blood. These receptors were obtained from a woman aged 18-29 years with stable Graves' hyperthyroidism.

The sample holds many counts of this clonotype. This chain links TRBV3-1 with TRBJ1-2; D is uncertain. CDR1 is LGHDT, CDR2 YNNKEL, per germline (reference sequence). This CDR3 contains 15 residues. V was clipped by 0 bases and J by 1 base, with 9 bases between them. The CDR3 bases are TGTGCCAGCAGCCAAGATATGTCAGTTAACTATGGCTACACCTTC. Amino acids: CASSQDMSVNYGYTF.

The chain is built from TRBV30 and TRBJ1-2; D is uncertain. The CDR3 spans 14 residues. Trimming pared 4 bases from V and 2 bases from J, leaving 14 bases between. The V gene's germline CDR1 is GTSNPN and CDR2 SVGIG (reference sequence). DNA of the CDR3: TGTGCCTGGATCTTATACCGTGGAAACTATGGCTACACCTTC. Translating gives CAWILYRGNYGYTF. Based on the CDR3 plus reference TRBV30 and TRBJ1-2, the full variable domain is SQTIHQWPATLVQPVGSPLSLECTVEGTSNPNLYWYRQAAGRGLQLLFYSVGIGQISSEVPQNLSASRPQDRQFILSSKKLLLSDSGFYLCAWILYRGNYGYTFGSGTRLTVV.

The chain couples TRBV6-4 to TRBJ2-5; either TRBD1 or TRBD2 may fit D (5 bases each). Germline-derived CDR1 and CDR2 are MRHNA and SNTAGT. This CDR3 region has 13 residues. The V and J ends lost 5 bases and 5 bases respectively, with 12 bases between them. Here the CDR3 reads CASSYGKGETQYF. CDR3 DNA: TGTGCCAGCAGTTACGGGAAGGGGGAGACCCAGTACTTC.

This clonotype showed up just a few times. The chain recombines TRBV20-1 with TRBJ1-2; TRBD1 matches 9 bases. After removal of 5 bases from V and 5 bases from J, the junction contained 6 bases not matched to a gene. CDR3 length equals 13 residues. Germline V lookup: CDR1 DFQATT, CDR2 SNEGSKA (reference sequence). The CDR3: CSARLGQGYGYTF. CDR3 coding DNA: TGCAGTGCTCGACTGGGACAGGGTTATGGCTACACCTTC.

This clonotype was seen ten or more times. The chain has TRBV12-3 or TRBV12-4 and TRBJ2-7; D might be TRBD1 (6 bases). Trimming left V 8 bases short and J 2 bases short, with 16 bases between. This CDR3 region has 14 residues. CDR3 nucleotides: TGTGCCAGCGGGAACAGGGACCTCCCCTACGAGCAGTACTTC. Residues: CASGNRDLPYEQYF.

V is TRBV18 and J is TRBJ1-2; D unresolved. The CDR3 spans 13 residues. Germline V gene data show CDR1 as KGHSH and CDR2 as LQKENI. The germline V and J ends were trimmed by 3 bases and 8 bases, with 13 bases remaining between them. Here the CDR3 DNA reads TGTGCCAGCTCACCTTCTGACACCCGGGGCTACACCTTC. Protein sequence: CASSPSDTRGYTF.

This clonotype has ten or more counts. The rearrangement joins TRBV20-1 to TRBJ1-2, with D tentatively TRBD1 (6 bases). The germline V gene encodes CDR1 DFQATT and CDR2 SNEGSKA (reference sequence). With 6 bases removed from V and 1 base from J, the gap between germline ends came to 12 bases. This CDR3 comprises 13 residues. In DNA, the CDR3 is TGCAGTGCCCCGGACAGTCTTAACTATGGCTACACCTTC. Translated: CSAPDSLNYGYTF.

This clonotype came up many times. The chain joins TRBV5-5 to TRBJ1-2; D is possibly TRBD1 (5 bases). The V end lost 2 bases, the J end lost 3 bases, and 5 bases lay between the germline ends. The length of the CDR3 is 12 residues. The germline CDR1 and CDR2 sequences are SGHKS and YYEKEE (reference sequence). CDR3 sequence (DNA): TGTGCCAGCAGCTTAGGGGACTATGGCTACACCTTC. Translated: CASSLGDYGYTF.

This clonotype has ten or more counts. This could be a read error, since a much larger clone is one nucleotide away. The chain recombines TRBV6-1 with TRBJ2-2; perhaps TRBD1 as D (5 bases). The CDR3 consists of 13 residues. CDR1 is MNHNS, CDR2 SASEGT, per germline. V was trimmed by 8 bases and J by 6 bases, leaving 13 bases between them. In DNA, the CDR3 is TGTGCCAGCGGGCAGGGTGAGGCCGGGGAGCTGTTTTTT. It yields the protein CASGQGEAGELFF.

The genes are TRBV29-1 and TRBJ2-7, with 8 bases matching TRBD1. Germline V gene data show CDR1 as SQVTM and CDR2 as ANQGSEA. V lost 0 bases to trimming and J lost 7 bases; unmatched junction nucleotides: 8. The CDR3 spans 14 residues. DNA for the CDR3: TGCAGCGTTGAAGAAGCACAGGGGGTCGGGGAGCAGTACTTC. This encodes CSVEEAQGVGEQYF.

In the case of this clonotype: Relative to the germline gene, one junction end is altered; a read error may explain this. The V gene is TRBV28, the J gene TRBJ1-6; unclear D gene. Germline V gene lookup returns CDR1 MDHEN and CDR2 SYDVKM. The CDR3 totals 11 residues. The CDR3 loop is CASSPTVGVGF. The CDR3 nucleotides read TGTGCCAGCAGTCCGACCGTCGGCGTGGGGTTT.

This clonotype was recorded at least ten times. V gene TRBV11-2 combines with J gene TRBJ1-1; 8 bases agree with TRBD1. CDR1 and CDR2 from the germline V gene are SGHAT and FQNNGV. The ends lost 3 bases at V and 2 bases at J; junction bases unmatched: 5. The CDR3 is 15 residues long. The CDR3 DNA reads TGTGCCAGCAGCTTCTCAGGGGGCGTTAACACTGAAGCTTTCTTT. It specifies CASSFSGGVNTEAFF.

This clonotype was seen ten or more times. The CDR3 reads CASSYGGIEANTIYF. The CDR3 coding sequence is TGTGCCAGCAGTTACGGGGGAATTGAAGCGAACACCATATATTTT. V gene TRBV12-3 or TRBV12-4 combines with J gene TRBJ1-3; D may be TRBD1 (5 bases). Trimming left V 4 bases short and J 7 bases short, with 17 bases between. The CDR3 contains 15 residues.

This clonotype was seen at least ten times. V usage is TRBV12-3 or TRBV12-4 and J usage is TRBJ1-6; D gene ambiguous. The V gene lost 5 bases and the J gene lost 10 bases, with 15 bases spanning the gap. This CDR3 region has 14 residues. The DNA of the CDR3 is TGTGCCAGCAGTAAGGACGTACTGGGGTCACCCCTCCACTTT. This encodes CASSKDVLGSPLHF.

This clonotype was seen many times. The chain links TRBV12-3 or TRBV12-4 to TRBJ2-5; TRBD2 aligns across 13 bases. The CDR3 is made up of 16 amino acids. V gave up 5 bases and J gave up 3 bases; unmatched junction bases: 6. CDR3 DNA sequence: TGTGCCAGCAGTCTACTAGCGGGGGGGTGGAAAGAGACCCAGTACTTC. Translation: CASSLLAGGWKETQYF.

This clonotype was seen repeatedly, ten times or more. CDR3 loop: CASSPGLAGITYEQYF. CDR3 nucleotides: TGTGCCAGCAGCCCCGGACTAGCGGGGATTACCTACGAGCAGTACTTC. V gene TRBV5-6 combines with J gene TRBJ2-7; TRBD2 agrees at 12 bases. Germline assignment: CDR1 SGHDT and CDR2 YYEEEE. V lost 4 bases and J lost 2; bases outside the gene matches: 7. This CDR3 region has 16 residues.

In this sample, this clonotype turned up many times. The chain is built from TRBV19 and TRBJ2-7; TRBD2 agrees at 8 bases. J gave up 7 bases and V 4 bases, and 9 bases lay outside the gene matches. The CDR3 has 14 amino acids. Germline values: CDR1 LNHDA, CDR2 SQIVND (reference sequence). CDR3 sequence: CASSSNGGGLEQYF. In nucleotides, the CDR3 is TGTGCCAGTAGTAGTAACGGGGGGGGCCTGGAGCAGTACTTC.

The rearrangement joins TRBV6-2 or TRBV6-3 to TRBJ2-7; D possibly corresponds to TRBD2 (5 bases). The germline gives CDR1 MNHEY, CDR2 SVGEGT. V gave up 0 bases and J gave up 4 bases, with 16 bases separating them. The CDR3 spans 16 residues. The CDR3 DNA reads TGTGCCAGCAGTTACTCTAGCCGGGGTAAGCGATACGAGCAGTACTTC. Its protein product is CASSYSSRGKRYEQYF.

This clonotype was counted at least ten times. This chain joins TRBV28 and TRBJ2-7, with 8 bases that match TRBD2. V was clipped by 7 bases and J by 2 bases; unmatched bases: 7. The length of the CDR3 is 14 residues. CDR1 MDHEN and CDR2 SYDVKM come from the germline V gene. CDR3 protein: CASTKGLATYEQYF. The CDR3, as DNA: TGTGCCAGCACCAAAGGACTAGCAACCTACGAGCAGTACTTC.

This clonotype has a count of ten or more. The genes are TRBV5-1 and TRBJ1-1; D is unclear. V was trimmed by 6 bases and J by 2 bases, leaving 14 bases between them. Germline loops: CDR1 SGHRS, CDR2 YFSETQ. This CDR3 is 14 amino acids long. The CDR3: CASNTDPANTEAFF. In DNA, the CDR3 is TGCGCCAGCAACACGGATCCCGCCAACACTGAAGCTTTCTTT.

This clonotype was picked up many times. This chain joins TRBV19 and TRBJ2-6; perhaps TRBD1 as D (7 bases). Germline loops: CDR1 LNHDA, CDR2 SQIVND (reference sequence). V lost 3 bases and J 0 bases, leaving 21 bases between the germline ends. This CDR3 comprises 20 residues. CDR3 nucleotide sequence: TGTGCCAGTAGTATCTTCGGCGGGGACAGCCGTCACTCTGGGGCCAACGTCCTGACTTTC. This sequence encodes CASSIFGGDSRHSGANVLTF.

There are many counts of this clonotype. CDR3 region: CASSLGTLGGETQYF. CDR3 nucleotide sequence: TGTGCCAGCAGCTTAGGGACCCTCGGTGGCGAGACCCAGTACTTC. The chain recombines TRBV7-9 with TRBJ2-5, with D unresolved. V gave up 1 base and J gave up 5 bases, with 14 bases separating them. CDR3 length: 15 amino acids. Germline loops: CDR1 SEHNR, CDR2 FQNEAQ (reference sequence). Using reference TRBV7-9 and TRBJ2-5 for the parts outside the CDR3, the full variable domain is DTGVSQNPRHKITKRGQNVTFRCDPISEHNRLYWYRQTLGQGPEFLTYFQNEAQLEKSRLLSDRFSAERPKGSFSTLEIQRTEQGDSAMYLCASSLGTLGGETQYFGPGTRLLVL.

In its sample, this clonotype was seen many times. This sequence joins TRBV6-2 or TRBV6-3 and TRBJ2-3; 7 positions agree with TRBD2. Germline-derived CDR1 and CDR2 are MNHEY and SVGEGT. The J segment lost 4 bases and the V segment lost 2 bases, leaving 6 bases of the junction unmatched. The CDR3 has 15 amino acids. The CDR3 DNA reads as TGTGCCAGCAGTTACGTGGCGGGAGTTCCAGATACGCAGTATTTT. Translating gives CASSYVAGVPDTQYF.

This clonotype was seen ten or more times. V and J are TRBV20-1 and TRBJ1-1; D ambiguous. In germline, CDR1 is DFQATT, CDR2 SNEGSKA (reference sequence). Trimming stripped 3 bases from V and 5 bases from J, with 19 bases between. This CDR3 region has 15 residues. DNA for the CDR3: TGCAGTGCTAGGAAGGCCGGGCTCACGGTTACTGAAGCTTTCTTT. Translating it yields CSARKAGLTVTEAFF.

This clonotype was counted a few times. The chain recombines TRBV20-1 with TRBJ2-7; 9 nucleotides match TRBD2. Per germline, CDR1 DFQATT and CDR2 SNEGSKA (reference sequence). This CDR3 is 14 amino acids long. Trimming took 5 bases from V and 2 from J; bases not matched to a gene: 7. The CDR3 coding sequence is TGCAGTGCTTGGAGGGCGGGAGGGCCCTACGAGCAGTACTTC. This gives the protein CSAWRAGGPYEQYF.

There are many counts of this clonotype. This chain links TRBV11-2 with TRBJ2-7, with 10 bases lining up with TRBD2. The J segment lost 6 bases and the V segment lost 2 bases, leaving 13 bases of the junction unmatched. The CDR3 contains 17 residues. Germline CDR1 reads SGHAT; CDR2 reads FQNNGV. The CDR3 protein is CASSLSGRLAGTPEQYF. CDR3 coding DNA: TGTGCCAGCAGCTTAAGTGGTAGACTAGCGGGTACACCCGAGCAGTACTTC.

This clonotype was counted at least ten times. This sequence joins TRBV20-1 and TRBJ2-7; 12 bases match TRBD2. Germline V CDR1 and CDR2: DFQATT, SNEGSKA (reference sequence). The V and J ends lost 3 bases and 6 bases, in that order; junction bases with no gene match: 12. The CDR3 consists of 16 residues. CDR3 protein: CSASGGLAGLIFEQYF. The CDR3 DNA follows: TGCAGTGCTAGCGGGGGACTAGCGGGTTTAATCTTCGAGCAGTACTTC.

This clonotype was recorded many times. The chain uses TRBV6-5 and TRBJ1-1; unclear D gene. This CDR3 contains 14 residues. V was clipped by 0 bases and J by 5 bases, with 10 bases between them. In germline, CDR1 is MNHEY, CDR2 SVGAGI. Here the CDR3 DNA reads TGTGCCAGCAGTTACTCTGGTTTGTATACTGAAGCTTTCTTT. Translation gives CASSYSGLYTEAFF.

This clonotype has at least ten counts. The V call is TRBV28, the J call TRBJ2-4; D is tentatively TRBD1 or TRBD2 (6 bases each). Trimming stripped 5 bases from V and 1 base from J, with 15 bases between. The CDR3 is 16 residues long. The germline CDR1 and CDR2 sequences are MDHEN and SYDVKM. This CDR3 reads CASSTLGGTAKNIQYF. The DNA of the CDR3 is TGTGCCAGCAGTACCCTAGGGGGGACCGCCAAAAACATTCAGTACTTC.

This clonotype was seen repeatedly, ten times or more. The rearrangement joins TRBV13 to TRBJ2-7, with 9 bases matching TRBD1. Germline V lookup: CDR1 PRHDT, CDR2 FYEKMQ (reference sequence). With V trimmed by 0 bases and J by 0 bases, 0 bases remained unmatched. The CDR3 consists of 15 residues. The DNA for the CDR3 is TGTGCCAGCAGCTTAGGACAGGGGGCCTCCTACGAGCAGTACTTC. Protein sequence: CASSLGQGASYEQYF.

In this sample, this clonotype turned up many times. The CDR3 is CASSFQLRGYNQPQHF. The DNA of the CDR3 is TGTGCCAGCAGTTTTCAACTCAGGGGGTACAATCAGCCCCAGCATTTT. This sequence joins TRBV28 and TRBJ1-5, with TRBD1 identical over 7 bases. Trimming at V came to 3 bases and at J to 3 bases, leaving 8 bases not matched to a gene. This CDR3 comprises 16 residues. Per the germline V gene, CDR1 is MDHEN and CDR2 is SYDVKM.

This clonotype occurred many times. In DNA, the CDR3 is TGCAGTGCTCCTTCTCTGAGGGGGAACACCGGGGAGCTGTTTTTT. This translates into CSAPSLRGNTGELFF. This chain joins TRBV20-1 and TRBJ2-2; D is possibly TRBD1 or TRBD2 (5 bases each). The CDR3 is 15 residues long. Germline V gene sequence: CDR1 DFQATT, CDR2 SNEGSKA (reference sequence). Trimming took off 5 bases at V and 1 base at J, with 14 bases between the two ends.